This entry lists 14 T cell receptor beta chains sequenced from one sample in a study of regulatory T cells in long-lasting Graves disease. Relying on iRepertoire HTBI primers and Arm-PCR of CDR3 regions, the team built TCR beta libraries. TCRdb fed the multiplex PCR reads into MiXCR, producing one record per CDR3 protein. This table has hundreds of thousands of distinct CDR3 sequences, around 16% appearing once. Specified time point: newly diagnosed GD, antithyroid drugs for less than 3 months. The TCR library used RNA extracted from PBMCs. The data were also submitted as part of a second study, on T cells in Graves' hyperthyroidism and ophthalmopathy.

Here the sequenced sample was peripheral blood mononuclear cells (PBMCs), taken at new diagnosis, from a patient treated with antithyroid drugs. All receptors come from a woman aged 40-65 years with Graves disease.

The rearrangement links TRBV6-5 to TRBJ1-2; 10 bases are a match to TRBD1. The germline V gene has CDR1 MNHEY and CDR2 SVGAGI. V shed 3 bases and J 3 bases; nucleotides not matched to a gene: 4. This CDR3 comprises 15 residues. CDR3 in amino acids: CASSYSGQGYYGYTF. The CDR3 DNA is TGTGCCAGCAGTTATTCGGGACAGGGGTACTATGGCTACACCTTC.

This clonotype was detected a few times. The V and J genes are TRBV5-6 and TRBJ2-7, with D hard to call. Germline-derived CDR1 and CDR2 are SGHDT and YYEEEE. The CDR3 contains 14 residues. Trimming took 0 bases from V and 1 from J, leaving 8 bases between them. The CDR3 bases are TGTGCCAGCAGCTTGGTTCCAGAGTCCTACGAGCAGTACTTC. It yields the protein CASSLVPESYEQYF.

V is TRBV7-9 and J is TRBJ1-2; maybe TRBD1 (6 bases). V shed 2 bases and J shed 7 bases, with 11 bases lying between them. Germline V gene data show CDR1 as SEHNR and CDR2 as FQNEAQ (reference sequence). This CDR3 has 13 amino acids. The CDR3 DNA sequence: TGTGCCAGCAGCTTAACAGGGAATAGTGGCTACACCTTC. It is translated as CASSLTGNSGYTF. The entire variable domain, with the rest obtained from reference TRBV7-9 and TRBJ1-2, is as follows: DTGVSQNPRHKITKRGQNVTFRCDPISEHNRLYWYRQTLGQGPEFLTYFQNEAQLEKSRLLSDRFSAERPKGSFSTLEIQRTEQGDSAMYLCASSLTGNSGYTFGSGTRLTVV.

This clonotype was observed many times. V is TRBV2 and J is TRBJ2-1, with TRBD2 identical over 9 bases. The junction had 7 bases not matched to a gene; V was cut back by 4 bases and J by 0 bases. The CDR3 spans 17 residues. Germline V gene data show CDR1 as SNHLY and CDR2 as FYNNEI. The CDR3 nucleotides are TGTGCCAGCAGTGTGCCGCTAGCGGGGCCCTCCTACAATGAGCAGTTCTTC. This sequence encodes CASSVPLAGPSYNEQFF.

The gene calls are TRBV6-1 and TRBJ2-5; D assignment may be TRBD1 or TRBD2 (5 bases each). CDR3 size: 14 residues. Germline loops: CDR1 MNHNS, CDR2 SASEGT. The germline V and J ends were trimmed by 9 bases and 1 base, with 15 bases remaining between them. Here the CDR3 reads CASLTTGTQETQYF. The CDR3 DNA sequence: TGTGCCAGTCTAACTACGGGGACCCAAGAGACCCAGTACTTC.

This clonotype was recorded at least ten times. The chain is built from TRBV29-1 and TRBJ1-1, with a tentative D call TRBD1 (5 bases). Trimming removed 6 bases from V and 4 bases from J, with 15 bases in between. Germline V gene lookup returns CDR1 SQVTM and CDR2 ANQGSEA. There are 13 residues in the CDR3. The CDR3 nucleotides are TGCAGCGTCACCGGGGGAGCCCGCACTGAAGCTTTCTTT. Translating gives CSVTGGARTEAFF.

This clonotype was recorded many times. V gene TRBV2 combines with J gene TRBJ2-5, with no clear D. From germline, CDR1 is SNHLY and CDR2 FYNNEI. This CDR3 contains 12 residues. V was pared by 7 bases and J by 5 bases, with 11 bases between. CDR3 region: CASIQVVETQYF. The DNA of the CDR3 is TGTGCCAGCATTCAGGTCGTCGAGACCCAGTACTTC.

This clonotype was counted ten times or more. V usage is TRBV12-3 or TRBV12-4 and J usage is TRBJ2-5; D unclear. CDR3 length: 13 residues. Trimming took 2 bases from V and 4 from J, leaving 8 bases between them. The CDR3 DNA reads as TGTGCCAGCAGTTTAAGATCCCGAGAGACCCAGTACTTC. Translated, it gives CASSLRSRETQYF.

Many counts were recorded for this clonotype. V gene TRBV3-1 combines with J gene TRBJ1-1, with TRBD1 matching 7 bases. Germline CDR1 LGHDT, CDR2 YNNKEL (reference sequence). The ends lost 6 bases at V and 2 bases at J; junction bases unmatched: 6. The CDR3 covers 14 residues. For the CDR3, the DNA is TGTGCCAGCAGGCCAGGGGGAAGAAACACTGAAGCTTTCTTT. It yields the protein CASRPGGRNTEAFF.

The rearrangement links TRBV10-3 to TRBJ2-7; D call uncertain. The length of the CDR3 is 12 residues. V gave up 3 bases and J gave up 9 bases, with 12 bases separating them. Germline assignment: CDR1 ENHRY and CDR2 SYGVKD. The CDR3 coding sequence is TGTGCCATCAGTGATGGTAGCATCGGGCAGTACGTC. Its translation is CAISDGSIGQYV.

This clonotype has at least ten counts. V and J are TRBV2 and TRBJ2-3; 7 positions agree with TRBD2. CDR1 and CDR2 from the germline V gene are SNHLY and FYNNEI. This CDR3 has 15 amino acids. With V trimmed by 4 bases and J by 2 bases, 6 bases remained unmatched. In DNA, the CDR3 is TGTGCCAGCAGTGCGACTAGCACAAACACAGATACGCAGTATTTT. Amino acid sequence: CASSATSTNTDTQYF.

This clonotype was counted many times. The chain links TRBV20-1 to TRBJ2-3, with a weak D call TRBD1 (6 bases). The V end was cut by 1 base, the J end by 2 bases, with 19 bases between. This CDR3 contains 17 residues. Germline CDR1 DFQATT, CDR2 SNEGSKA (reference sequence). The CDR3 coding sequence is TGCAGTGCTAGAGGCCCCATGACAGGCCATGACACAGATACGCAGTATTTT. Translation gives CSARGPMTGHDTDTQYF.

This clonotype was recorded many times. The chain couples TRBV11-2 to TRBJ2-2; 11 bases map to TRBD1. The CDR3 extends over 15 amino acids. The junction had 2 bases not matched to a gene; V was cut back by 5 bases and J by 3 bases. Germline V CDR1 and CDR2: SGHAT, FQNNGV. CDR3: CASSLGQGDTGELFF. CDR3 DNA sequence: TGTGCCAGCAGCCTGGGACAGGGGGACACCGGGGAGCTGTTTTTT.

This clonotype was counted many times. V usage is TRBV5-1 and J usage is TRBJ2-3; possible D gene TRBD1, 5 bases. TRBJ2-7 explains the end of the DNA better; the J call may be wrong. CDR3 length: 15 amino acids. Germline V gives CDR1 SGHRS, CDR2 YFSETQ. CDR3 in amino acids: CASSYLDSSLYEQYF. The CDR3, as DNA: TGCGCCAGCAGCTACTTAGACAGCAGCTTGTATGAGCAGTACTTC.